Presented here are 13 T cell receptor beta chains from one specimen sequenced in a study of T cells in Graves' hyperthyroidism and ophthalmopathy (dated by TCRdb to the late 2010s). The protocol used for the library was multiplex PCR. The sequencer listed for this sample is Illumina HiSeq 2000. The TCR beta CDR3 regions were amplified from the RNA transcripts. The TCR CDR3 was subjected to a first round of RT-PCR using the HTBI primer set and the Qiagen OneStep RT-PCR kit. TCRdb reprocessing: public reads trimmed at Q25 with fastp, clones called with MiXCR, in-frame beta chains kept. Under each unique CDR3 protein, matching rows form one entry showing the most common genes and DNA. This sample gives 75,000 to 100,000 distinct CDR3 sequences in total; over 50% of them show up just once. The top ten clones comprise roughly a quarter of the sample. Sequencing was performed on blood. These receptors were taken from a woman aged 40-49 years with Graves' hyperthyroidism.

The chain carries TRBV2 and TRBJ1-1, with D unresolved. Looked up from germline, CDR1 is SNHLY and CDR2 is FYNNEI. The CDR3 runs to 15 residues. Trimming took 2 bases from V and 0 from J, leaving 10 bases between them. The CDR3 nucleotides read TGTGCCAGCAGTGAACTCCTAGGGATGAACACTGAAGCTTTCTTT. It specifies CASSELLGMNTEAFF.

This clonotype was seen ten or more times. The J gene is TRBJ2-3, the V gene TRBV10-3, with D hard to call. Germline V gives CDR1 ENHRY, CDR2 SYGVKD. CDR3 length: 13 amino acids. V shed 11 bases and J shed 1 base, with 13 bases lying between them. CDR3 nucleotide sequence: TGTGCCGCAAGGGCTGATCGCACAGATACGCAGTATTTT. It is translated as CAARADRTDTQYF.

There are many counts of this clonotype. V gene TRBV5-1 combines with J gene TRBJ1-2, with unresolved D. The CDR3 is 14 residues long. The ends were cut back, 0 bases at V and 3 bases at J, with 9 bases in the middle. Germline loops: CDR1 SGHRS, CDR2 YFSETQ. The CDR3 bases are TGCGCCAGCAGCTTGGACCCTATATACTATGGCTACACCTTC. It specifies CASSLDPIYYGYTF.

V usage is TRBV29-1 and J usage is TRBJ2-7; 11 nucleotides line up with TRBD2. After removal of 5 bases from V and 4 bases from J, the junction contained 4 bases not matched to a gene. The germline V gene has CDR1 SQVTM and CDR2 ANQGSEA. CDR3 length: 13 amino acids. CDR3 coding DNA: TGCAGCGTTACTAGCGGGAGACCTTACGAGCAGTACTTC. It codes for CSVTSGRPYEQYF.

This clonotype was seen more than once but under ten times. This CDR3 is CASTQMGTQYF. The CDR3 coding sequence is TGTGCCAGCACCCAGATGGGGACCCAGTACTTC. This rearrangement joins TRBV7-9 to TRBJ2-5; unclear D gene. CDR1 is SEHNR, CDR2 FQNEAQ, per germline (reference sequence). The CDR3 runs 11 residues. The V end was cut by 7 bases, the J end by 7 bases, with 10 bases between.

V gene TRBV7-9 combines with J gene TRBJ1-4, with 8 bases matching TRBD1. V lost 4 bases to trimming and J lost 7 bases; unmatched junction nucleotides: 8. Germline V CDR1 and CDR2: SEHNR, FQNEAQ (reference sequence). The CDR3 is made up of 15 amino acids. CDR3 sequence reads: CASSYTGGFREKLFF. For the CDR3, the DNA is TGTGCCAGCAGCTACACAGGGGGGTTTCGTGAAAAACTGTTTTTT.

This clonotype has only a few counts. The chain employs TRBV5-1 and TRBJ2-7, with D uncertain. CDR1 and CDR2 from the germline V gene are SGHRS and YFSETQ. CDR3 length equals 17 residues. The V gene lost 0 bases and the J gene lost 3 bases, with 19 bases spanning the gap. CDR3 DNA sequence: TGCGCCAGCAGCTTGGGGAAATGGGCTTCCCTTATCTACGAGCAGTACTTC. This sequence encodes CASSLGKWASLIYEQYF.

To note about this clonotype: Likely a read error: the CDR3 ends without its conserved phenylalanine or tryptophan. The V and J genes are TRBV7-9 and TRBJ1-1; 7 bases fit TRBD1. The CDR3 totals 15 residues. The germline CDR1 and CDR2 sequences are SEHNR and FQNEAQ (reference sequence). CDR3 DNA sequence: TGCGCCAGCAGCTATAGACAGGGATCCAACACTGAAGCTTTCTTA. It yields the protein CASSYRQGSNTEAFL.

There are many counts of this clonotype. This chain uses TRBV4-1 with TRBJ2-7, with 7 positions matching TRBD1. The CDR3 spans 15 residues. The germline V gene encodes CDR1 MGHRA and CDR2 YSYEKL. The ends lost 3 bases at V and 0 bases at J; junction bases unmatched: 5. CDR3 amino acids: CASSQRTGFSYEQYF. Here the CDR3 DNA reads TGCGCCAGCAGCCAGAGGACAGGATTCTCCTACGAGCAGTACTTC.

The genes are TRBV12-3 or TRBV12-4 and TRBJ1-4, with D maybe TRBD1 (5 bases). The CDR3 has 13 amino acids. V shed 0 bases and J shed 12 bases, with 11 bases lying between them. This CDR3 reads CASSLAGGRELFF. The CDR3 nucleotides read TGTGCCAGCAGTTTAGCGGGGGGAAGGGAACTGTTTTTT.

This clonotype was found many times. The chain joins TRBV7-8 to TRBJ2-7, with a possible D match to TRBD1 (6 bases). V lost 1 base and J lost 0, with 10 bases in between. CDR3 size: 15 residues. Germline loops: CDR1 SGHVS, CDR2 FQNEAQ. The CDR3 bases are TGTGCCAGCAGCTTAGATAGGGACAACTCCTACGAGCAGTACTTC. This codes for CASSLDRDNSYEQYF. The full variable domain, with the rest looked up from reference TRBV7-8 and TRBJ2-7, is GAGVSQSPRYKVAKRGQDVALRCDPISGHVSLFWYQQALGQGPEFLTYFQNEAQLDKSGLPSDRFFAERPEGSVSTLKIQRTQQEDSAVYLCASSLDRDNSYEQYFGPGTRLTVT.

This clonotype appeared many times. The chain links TRBV12-3 or TRBV12-4 to TRBJ1-5; D ambiguous. Trimming took off 5 bases at V and 6 bases at J, with 11 bases between the two ends. This CDR3 contains 13 residues. The CDR3: CASSLAVGQPQHF. The CDR3 DNA follows: TGTGCCAGCAGTCTCGCCGTGGGTCAGCCCCAGCATTTT.

At least ten counts were recorded for this clonotype. The V and J genes are TRBV25-1 and TRBJ2-7, with D maybe TRBD2 (5 bases). The germline V gene encodes CDR1 MGHDK and CDR2 SYGVNS. The CDR3 covers 13 residues. With 2 bases removed from V and 6 bases from J, the gap between germline ends came to 11 bases. CDR3 in amino acids: CASSELATSEQYF. The CDR3 DNA is TGTGCCAGCAGTGAACTAGCTACTAGCGAGCAGTACTTC.